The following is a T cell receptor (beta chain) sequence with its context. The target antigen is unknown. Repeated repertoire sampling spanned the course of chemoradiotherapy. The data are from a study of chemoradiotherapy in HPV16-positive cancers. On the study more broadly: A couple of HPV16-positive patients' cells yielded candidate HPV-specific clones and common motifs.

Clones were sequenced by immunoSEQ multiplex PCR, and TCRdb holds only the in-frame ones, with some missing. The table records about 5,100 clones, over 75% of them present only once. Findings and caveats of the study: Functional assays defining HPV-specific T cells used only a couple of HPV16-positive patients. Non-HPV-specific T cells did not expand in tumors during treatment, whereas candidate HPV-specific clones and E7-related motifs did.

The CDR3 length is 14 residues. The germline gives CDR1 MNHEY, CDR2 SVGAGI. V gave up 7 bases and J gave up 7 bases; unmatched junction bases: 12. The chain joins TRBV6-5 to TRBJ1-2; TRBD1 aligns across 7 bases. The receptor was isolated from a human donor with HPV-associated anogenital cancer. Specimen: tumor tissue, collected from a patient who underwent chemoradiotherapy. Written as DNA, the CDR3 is TGTGCCAGCACTACCCAGGGGGGTTCTGGTGGCTACACCTTC. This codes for CASTTQGGSGGYTF.